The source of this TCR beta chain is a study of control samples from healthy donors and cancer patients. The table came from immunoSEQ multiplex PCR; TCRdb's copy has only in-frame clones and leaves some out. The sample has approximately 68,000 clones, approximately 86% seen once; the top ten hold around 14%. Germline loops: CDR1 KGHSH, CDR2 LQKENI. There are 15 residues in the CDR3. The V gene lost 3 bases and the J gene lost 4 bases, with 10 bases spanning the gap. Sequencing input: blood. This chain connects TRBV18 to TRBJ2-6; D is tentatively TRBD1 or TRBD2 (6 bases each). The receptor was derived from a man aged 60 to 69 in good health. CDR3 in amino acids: CASSPRGQGANVLTF. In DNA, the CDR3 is TGTGCCAGCTCACCTCGGGGGCAGGGGGCCAACGTCCTGACTTTC.